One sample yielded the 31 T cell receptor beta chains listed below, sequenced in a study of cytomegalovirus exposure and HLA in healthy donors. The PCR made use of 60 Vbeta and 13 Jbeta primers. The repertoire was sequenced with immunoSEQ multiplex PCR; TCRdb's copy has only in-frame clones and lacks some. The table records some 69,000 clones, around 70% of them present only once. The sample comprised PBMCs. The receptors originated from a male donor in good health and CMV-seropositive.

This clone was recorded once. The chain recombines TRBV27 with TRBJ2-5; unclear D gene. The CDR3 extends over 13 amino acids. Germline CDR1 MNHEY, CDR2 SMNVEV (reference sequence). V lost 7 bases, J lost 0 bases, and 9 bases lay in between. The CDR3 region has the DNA TGTGCCAGCACGAGTCCAAACCAAGAGACCCAGTACTTC. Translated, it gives CASTSPNQETQYF.

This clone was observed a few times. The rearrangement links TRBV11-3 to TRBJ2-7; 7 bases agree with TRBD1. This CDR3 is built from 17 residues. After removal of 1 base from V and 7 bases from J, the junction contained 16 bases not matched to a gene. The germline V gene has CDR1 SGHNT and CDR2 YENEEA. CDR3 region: CASSLAPRSLTGDEQYF. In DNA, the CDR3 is TGTGCCAGCAGCTTAGCCCCAAGGTCCCTAACAGGGGATGAGCAGTACTTC.

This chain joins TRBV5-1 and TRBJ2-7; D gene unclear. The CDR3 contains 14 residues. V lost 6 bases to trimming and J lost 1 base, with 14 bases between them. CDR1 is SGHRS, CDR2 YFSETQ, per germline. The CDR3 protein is CASKKPGSSYEQYF. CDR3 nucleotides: TGCGCCAGCAAAAAGCCCGGGTCGTCCTACGAGCAGTACTTC.

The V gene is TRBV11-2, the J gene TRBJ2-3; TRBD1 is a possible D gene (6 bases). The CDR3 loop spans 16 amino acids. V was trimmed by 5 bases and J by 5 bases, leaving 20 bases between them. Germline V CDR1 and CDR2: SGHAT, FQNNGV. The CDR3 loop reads CASSLAGGRGKDTQYF. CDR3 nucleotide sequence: TGTGCCAGCAGCCTAGCTGGGGGTAGGGGGAAAGATACGCAGTATTTT.

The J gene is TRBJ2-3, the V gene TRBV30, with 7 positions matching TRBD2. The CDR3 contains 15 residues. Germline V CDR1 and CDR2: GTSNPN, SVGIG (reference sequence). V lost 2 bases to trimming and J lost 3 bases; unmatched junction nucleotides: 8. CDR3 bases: TGTGCCTGGAGTTTAGCGGGTGATGGTACAGATACGCAGTATTTT. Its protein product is CAWSLAGDGTDTQYF.

CDR3 sequence reads: CASSGPGRTEAFF. CDR3 bases: TGTGCCAGCAGTGGGCCGGGGAGGACTGAAGCTTTCTTT. The chain employs TRBV2 and TRBJ1-1; no firm D call. The CDR3 spans 13 residues. The germline V gene has CDR1 SNHLY and CDR2 FYNNEI. With 4 bases removed from V and 5 bases from J, the gap between germline ends came to 11 bases.

The CDR3 loop reads CASSSPGLLKNTEAFF. The CDR3 DNA follows: TGTGCCAGCAGCTCTCCGGGACTCTTAAAGAACACTGAAGCTTTCTTT. The gene calls are TRBV7-2 and TRBJ1-1; a possible D gene is TRBD1 (5 bases). Trimming removed 4 bases at V and 1 base at J, with 16 bases between. Germline CDR1 is SGHTA and CDR2 is FQGNSA. This CDR3 spans 16 amino acids. The whole variable domain, remainder taken from reference TRBV7-2 and TRBJ1-1, is GAGVSQSPSNKVTEKGKDVELRCDPISGHTALYWYRQSLGQGLEFLIYFQGNSAPDKSGLPSDRFSAERTGGSVSTLTIQRTQQEDSAVYLCASSSPGLLKNTEAFFGQGTRLTVV.

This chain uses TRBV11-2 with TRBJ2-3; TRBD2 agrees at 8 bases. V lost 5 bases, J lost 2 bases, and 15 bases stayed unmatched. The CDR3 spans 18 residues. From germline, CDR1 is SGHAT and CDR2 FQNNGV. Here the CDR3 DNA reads TGTGCCAGCAGCCCCCGGTTTTCGGGAGGGCCTTACACAGATACGCAGTATTTT. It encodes CASSPRFSGGPYTDTQYF.

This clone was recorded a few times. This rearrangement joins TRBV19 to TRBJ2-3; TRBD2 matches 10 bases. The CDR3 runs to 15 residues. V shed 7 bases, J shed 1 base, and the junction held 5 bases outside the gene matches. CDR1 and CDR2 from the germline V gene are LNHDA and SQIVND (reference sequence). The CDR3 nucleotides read TGTGCCAGTACCGGGACTAGCGCGGGCACAGATACGCAGTATTTT. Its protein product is CASTGTSAGTDTQYF.

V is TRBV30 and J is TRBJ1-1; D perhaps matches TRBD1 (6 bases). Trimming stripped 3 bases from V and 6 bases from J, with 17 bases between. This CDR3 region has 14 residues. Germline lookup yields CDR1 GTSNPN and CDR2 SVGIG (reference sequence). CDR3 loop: CAWSPGQGSPEAFF. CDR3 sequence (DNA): TGTGCCTGGAGCCCCGGGCAGGGGTCCCCTGAAGCTTTCTTT.

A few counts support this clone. The CDR3 region is CASSVDPSGGGHEQYF. As DNA, the CDR3 is TGTGCCAGCAGCGTAGATCCTAGCGGGGGAGGTCACGAGCAGTACTTC. The chain couples TRBV9 to TRBJ2-7; 10 bases are a match to TRBD2. The CDR3 consists of 16 residues. Germline-derived CDR1 and CDR2 are SGDLS and YYNGEE. Trimming removed 0 bases from V and 5 bases from J; junction bases left unmatched: 8.

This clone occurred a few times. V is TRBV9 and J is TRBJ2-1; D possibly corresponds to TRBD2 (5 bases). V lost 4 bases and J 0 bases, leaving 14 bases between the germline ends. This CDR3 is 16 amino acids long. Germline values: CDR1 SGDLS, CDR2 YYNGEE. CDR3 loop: CASSPRSGSSYNEQFF. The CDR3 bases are TGTGCCAGCAGCCCCCGGAGCGGCAGCTCCTACAATGAGCAGTTCTTC.

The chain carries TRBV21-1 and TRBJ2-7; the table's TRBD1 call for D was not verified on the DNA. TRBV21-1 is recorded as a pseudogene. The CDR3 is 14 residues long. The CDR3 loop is CASSGRDKPYEQYF. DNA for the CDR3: TGTGCCAGCAGCGGCCGGGACAAGCCCTACGAGCAGTACTTC.

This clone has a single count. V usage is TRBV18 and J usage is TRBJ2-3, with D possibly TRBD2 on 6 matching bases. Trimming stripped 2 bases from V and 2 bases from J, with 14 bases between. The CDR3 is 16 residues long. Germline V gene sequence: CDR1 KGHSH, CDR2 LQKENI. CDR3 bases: TGTGCCAGCTCACCAAGGCGGGGCGGACTCACAGATACGCAGTATTTT. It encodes CASSPRRGGLTDTQYF.

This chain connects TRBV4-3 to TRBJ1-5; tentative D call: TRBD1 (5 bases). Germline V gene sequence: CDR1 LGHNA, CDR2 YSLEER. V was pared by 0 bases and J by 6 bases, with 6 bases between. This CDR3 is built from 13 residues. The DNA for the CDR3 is TGCGCCAGCAGCCAAGATCAGGGTCAGCCCCAGCATTTT. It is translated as CASSQDQGQPQHF.

The CDR3 sequence is CASSLVQDGYTF. The CDR3 coding sequence is TGTGCCAGCAGCTTAGTTCAGGATGGCTACACCTTC. This rearrangement joins TRBV11-2 to TRBJ1-2, with D unresolved. Germline loops: CDR1 SGHAT, CDR2 FQNNGV. The CDR3 is 12 residues long. The V end was cut by 1 base, the J end by 6 bases, with 6 bases between.

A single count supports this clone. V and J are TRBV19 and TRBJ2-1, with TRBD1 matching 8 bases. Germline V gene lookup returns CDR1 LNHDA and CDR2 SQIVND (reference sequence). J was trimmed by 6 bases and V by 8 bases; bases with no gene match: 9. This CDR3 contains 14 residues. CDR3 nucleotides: TGTGCCAGTGCGAGGGGACAGGTTGGCAATGAGCAGTTCTTC. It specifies CASARGQVGNEQFF. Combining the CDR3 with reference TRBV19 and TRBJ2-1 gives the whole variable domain DGGITQSPKYLFRKEGQNVTLSCEQNLNHDAMYWYRQDPGQGLRLIYYSQIVNDFQKGDIAEGYSVSREKKESFPLTVTSAQKNPTAFYLCASARGQVGNEQFFGPGTRLTVL.

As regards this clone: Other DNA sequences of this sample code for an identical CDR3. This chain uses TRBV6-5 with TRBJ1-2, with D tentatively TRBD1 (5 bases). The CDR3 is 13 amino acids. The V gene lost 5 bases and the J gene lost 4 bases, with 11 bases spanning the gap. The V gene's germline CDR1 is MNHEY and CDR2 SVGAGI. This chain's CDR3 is CASSPGGAYGYTF. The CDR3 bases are TGTGCCAGCAGTCCCGGGGGAGCCTATGGCTACACCTTC.

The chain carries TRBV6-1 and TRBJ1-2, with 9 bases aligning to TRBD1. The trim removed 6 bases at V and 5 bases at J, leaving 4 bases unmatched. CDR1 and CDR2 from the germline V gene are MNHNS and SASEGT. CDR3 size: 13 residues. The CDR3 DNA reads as TGTGCCAGCAGAGACAGGGGGTGGTATGGCTACACCTTC. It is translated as CASRDRGWYGYTF.

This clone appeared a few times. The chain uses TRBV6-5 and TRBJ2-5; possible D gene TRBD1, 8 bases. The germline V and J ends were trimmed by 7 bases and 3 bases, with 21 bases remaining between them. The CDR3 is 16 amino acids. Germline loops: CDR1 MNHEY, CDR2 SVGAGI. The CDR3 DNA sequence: TGTGCCAGCACTAACTCGGACAGGGAGGGAGAAGAGACCCAGTACTTC. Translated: CASTNSDREGEETQYF.

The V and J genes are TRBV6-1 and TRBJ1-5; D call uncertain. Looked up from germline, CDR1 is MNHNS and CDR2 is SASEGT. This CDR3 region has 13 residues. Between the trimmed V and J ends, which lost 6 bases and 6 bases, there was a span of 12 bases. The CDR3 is CASRGEGGQPQHF. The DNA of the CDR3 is TGTGCCAGCAGAGGAGAGGGCGGTCAGCCCCAGCATTTT.

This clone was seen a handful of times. The CDR3 reads CAWSVKMGSSYNSPLHF. CDR3 DNA: TGTGCCTGGAGTGTGAAAATGGGGAGCTCCTATAATTCACCCCTCCACTTT. The chain joins TRBV30 to TRBJ1-6; D is unclear. This CDR3 contains 17 residues. The V gene lost 0 bases and the J gene lost 0 bases, with 12 bases spanning the gap. Germline CDR1 GTSNPN, CDR2 SVGIG (reference sequence).

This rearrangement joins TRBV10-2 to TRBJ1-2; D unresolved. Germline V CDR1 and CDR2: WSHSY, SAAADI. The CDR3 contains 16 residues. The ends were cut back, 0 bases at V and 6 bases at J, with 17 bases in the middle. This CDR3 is CASSESASPTVNGYTF. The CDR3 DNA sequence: TGCGCCAGCAGTGAGTCAGCTTCGCCCACCGTTAATGGCTACACCTTC.

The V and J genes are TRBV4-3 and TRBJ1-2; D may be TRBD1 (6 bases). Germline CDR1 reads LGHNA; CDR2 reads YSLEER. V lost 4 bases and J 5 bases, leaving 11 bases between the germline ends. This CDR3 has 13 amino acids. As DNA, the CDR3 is TGCGCCAGCAGCCCCGGACAGACGTATGGCTACACCTTC. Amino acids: CASSPGQTYGYTF.

The CDR3 loop is CASSSWGGSYNEQFF. The CDR3 nucleotides are TGTGCCAGCAGCTCATGGGGGGGCTCCTACAATGAGCAGTTCTTC. The chain is built from TRBV7-9 and TRBJ2-1, with 7 bases identical to TRBD2. The CDR3 has 15 residues. CDR1 is SEHNR and CDR2 is FQNEAQ in the germline V gene (reference sequence). Germline trimming cut 4 bases from V and 0 bases from J; bases unmatched to any gene: 3. The whole variable domain, filled in from reference TRBV7-9 and TRBJ2-1, reads DTGVSQNPRHKITKRGQNVTFRCDPISEHNRLYWYRQTLGQGPEFLTYFQNEAQLEKSRLLSDRFSAERPKGSFSTLEIQRTEQGDSAMYLCASSSWGGSYNEQFFGPGTRLTVL.

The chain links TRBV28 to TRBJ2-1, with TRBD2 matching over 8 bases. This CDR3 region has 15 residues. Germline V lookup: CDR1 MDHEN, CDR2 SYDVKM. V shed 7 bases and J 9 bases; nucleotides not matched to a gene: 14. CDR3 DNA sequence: TGTGCCAGCACCCGGAGGGGACTAGAGGCCGTTGAGCAGTTCTTC. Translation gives CASTRRGLEAVEQFF.

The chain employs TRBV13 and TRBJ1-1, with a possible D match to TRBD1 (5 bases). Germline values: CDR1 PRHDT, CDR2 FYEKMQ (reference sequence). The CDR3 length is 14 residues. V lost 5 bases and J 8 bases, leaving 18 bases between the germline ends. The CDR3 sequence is CASSRGRPAGEAFF. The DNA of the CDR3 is TGTGCCAGCAGCCGGGGACGACCGGCGGGGGAAGCTTTCTTT.

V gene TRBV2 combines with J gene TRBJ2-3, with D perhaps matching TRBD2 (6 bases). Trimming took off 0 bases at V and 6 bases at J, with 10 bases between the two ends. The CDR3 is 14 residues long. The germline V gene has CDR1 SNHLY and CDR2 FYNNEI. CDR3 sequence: CASSEARGWDTQYF. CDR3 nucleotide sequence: TGTGCCAGCAGTGAAGCGCGGGGATGGGATACGCAGTATTTT.

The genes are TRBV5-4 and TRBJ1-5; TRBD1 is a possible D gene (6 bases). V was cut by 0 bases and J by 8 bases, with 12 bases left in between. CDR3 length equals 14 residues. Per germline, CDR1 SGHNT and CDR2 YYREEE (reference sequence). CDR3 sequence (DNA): TGTGCCAGCAGCTTGGGAGGGACACAGGAGCCCCAGCATTTT. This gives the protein CASSLGGTQEPQHF.

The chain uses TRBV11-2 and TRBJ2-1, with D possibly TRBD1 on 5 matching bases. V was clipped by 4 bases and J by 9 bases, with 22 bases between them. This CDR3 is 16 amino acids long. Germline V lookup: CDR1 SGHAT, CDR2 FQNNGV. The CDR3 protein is CASSWGDPLGYGEQFF. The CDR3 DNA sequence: TGTGCCAGCAGCTGGGGCGACCCCCTCGGATACGGTGAGCAGTTCTTC.

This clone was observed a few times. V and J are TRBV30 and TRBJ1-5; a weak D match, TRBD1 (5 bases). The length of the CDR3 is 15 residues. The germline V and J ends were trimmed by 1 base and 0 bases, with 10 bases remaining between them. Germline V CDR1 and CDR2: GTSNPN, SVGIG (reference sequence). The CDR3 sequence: CAWSGRQNSNQPQHF. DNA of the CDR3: TGTGCCTGGAGTGGAAGACAGAATAGCAATCAGCCCCAGCATTTT. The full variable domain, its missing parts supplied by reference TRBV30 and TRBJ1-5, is SQTIHQWPATLVQPVGSPLSLECTVEGTSNPNLYWYRQAAGRGLQLLFYSVGIGQISSEVPQNLSASRPQDRQFILSSKKLLLSDSGFYLCAWSGRQNSNQPQHFGDGTRLSIL.